This TCR beta chain was sequenced during a study of CD8+CD57+ T cells in acquired aplastic anemia. Overall study context: Healthy donor sequencing depth: 9.5 million to 10.8 million CD4+, some 12 million CD8+ reads. Overall study findings and caveats: CD8+ Simpson's diversity in patients was not significantly different from that in controls. About 30 CD8+ CDR3 sequences occurred in both the patients and the controls.

TCR beta VDJ combinations and CDR3 sequences were profiled from genomic DNA. TCRdb recomputed calls from the reads with MiXCR, one row per CDR3 protein. The table includes some 120,000 distinct CDR3 sequences, around 48% detected once. Germline CDR1 reads LGHNA; CDR2 reads YSLEER. The CDR3 has 18 residues. The V end lost 0 bases, the J end lost 1 base, and 18 bases lay between the germline ends. In this sample, this clonotype turned up many times. Its specificity is unknown. The receptor was isolated from a human donor in good health, serving as a control. The chain employs TRBV4-3 and TRBJ1-1; D remains unclear. The sample taken for sequencing was sorted CD4+, CD8+, or CD8+CD57+ T cells (not recorded which) from PBMCs. Written as DNA, the CDR3 is TGCGCCAGCAGCCAAGATTTCAGACACGGAATGGGGAACACTGAAGCTTTCTTT. Translation: CASSQDFRHGMGNTEAFF.